Here is one T cell receptor beta chain with its context. Its antigen is still unknown. Base qualities are missing; no much larger clone stands one base away. The record originates from a study of breast tumors, draining lymph nodes, adjacent tissues (dated by TCRdb to 2015 to 2016). With regard to the full study: TCR beta repertoires were compared across tumor, adjacent nontumor tissue and axillary lymph nodes obtained from breast cancer patients. The study aimed to assess the relationships and possible T-cell exchange between tumor, surrounding tissue and draining lymph node repertoires in human breast cancer.

What the work shows at the level of the full study, not this receptor alone: Tumor T-cell repertoires showed less diversity than lymph node repertoires and more diversity than nontumor tissue repertoires, and tumor T-cell repertoires showed preferential V and J gene usage. The similarity between tumor and nontumor tissue repertoires was significantly greater in luminal-like breast cancer than in basal-like breast cancer. The data were judged consistent with most tumor T cells deriving from the lymph node and then expanding within tumor tissue. The study presented the conclusion that tumor T cells originate in lymph nodes as consistent with a hypothesis, not as something directly demonstrated.

Lymph node samples were obtained from the axillary draining lymph nodes of breast cancer patients. Sequencing was performed on an Illumina HiSeq 2000. Multiplex PCR amplification was used to build the TCR beta chain libraries. High-throughput sequencing was used to analyze the amplified TCR beta chain products. The public reads were reprocessed in TCRdb via fastp at Q25 and MiXCR, keeping in-frame beta chains. Under each unique CDR3 protein, matching rows form one entry showing the most common genes and DNA. The sample yields 150,000 to 250,000 distinct CDR3 sequences; roughly 31% were counted once. The ten largest account for about 4.3% of the sample. The clonotype originates from a female donor with breast cancer. Some clones in this sample may be carry-over from other donors' samples. Sequenced input: axillary lymph node tissue.

The DNA reads as follows: TGTGCCAGCAGCTCCCGCCGGAAGGGACAGGGGGTGTTGGCCCAGTACTTC. Protein translation: CASSSRRKGQGVLAQYF. The chain couples TRBV7-2 to TRBJ2-5, and TRBD1 matches 11 of the central bases. Relative to germline, V is missing 4 bases and J is missing 9 bases, with 16 bases of the junction outside any gene match. The CDR3 goes from the cysteine to the phenylalanine over 17 residues. Only CDR3 DNA is held: 51 bases, read in frame from base 1. Reading the germline V gene gives CDR1 SGHTA and CDR2 FQGNSA.